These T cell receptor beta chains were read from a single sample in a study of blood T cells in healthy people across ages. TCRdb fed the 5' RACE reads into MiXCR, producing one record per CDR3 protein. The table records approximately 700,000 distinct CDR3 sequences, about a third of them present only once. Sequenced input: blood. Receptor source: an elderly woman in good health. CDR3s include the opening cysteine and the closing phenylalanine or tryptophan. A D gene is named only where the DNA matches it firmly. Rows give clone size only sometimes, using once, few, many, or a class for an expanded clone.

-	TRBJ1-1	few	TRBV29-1	CSVAAGMNTEAFF	TGCAGCGTTGCCGCAGGCATGAACACTGAAGCTTTCTTT
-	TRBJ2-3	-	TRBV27	CASSLSWTKGTQYF	TGTGCCAGCAGTTTATCGTGGACAAAGGGTACGCAGTATTTT
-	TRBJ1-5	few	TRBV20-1	CSARFGNQPQHF	TGCAGTGCTAGATTTGGAAATCAGCCCCAGCATTTT
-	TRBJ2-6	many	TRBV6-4	CATSDRAGANVLTF	TGTGCCACCTCCGACAGAGCTGGGGCCAACGTCCTGACTTTC
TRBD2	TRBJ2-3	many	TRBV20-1	CSAGRGSGNTDTQYF	TGCAGTGCCGGGAGGGGGAGCGGGAACACAGATACGCAGTATTTT
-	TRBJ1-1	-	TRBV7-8	CASTPRGNTEAFF	TGTGCCAGCACTCCCCGGGGGAACACTGAAGCTTTCTTT
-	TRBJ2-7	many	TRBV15	CATSREWAAMVSYEQYF	TGTGCCACCAGCAGAGAATGGGCCGCCATGGTCTCCTACGAGCAGTACTTC
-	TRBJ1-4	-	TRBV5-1	CASSPNRAGTNEKLFF	TGCGCCAGCAGCCCGAACAGGGCGGGGACTAATGAAAAACTGTTTTTT
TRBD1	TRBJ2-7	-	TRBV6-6	CASTDRADGEQYF	TGTGCCAGCACCGACAGGGCAGATGGCGAGCAGTACTTC
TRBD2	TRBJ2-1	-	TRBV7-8	CASSVGRGGLREQFF	TGTGCCAGCAGCGTGGGGCGGGGGGGCCTCCGTGAGCAGTTCTTC
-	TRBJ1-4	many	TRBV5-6	CASSYGVPGEKLFF	TGTGCCAGCAGCTACGGGGTCCCTGGTGAAAAACTGTTTTTT
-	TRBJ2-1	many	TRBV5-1	CASSLDSPSGNEQFF	TGCGCCAGCAGCCTGGACTCTCCTTCGGGCAATGAGCAGTTCTTC
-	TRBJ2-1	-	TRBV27	CTSSLGEVGEQFF	TGTACCAGCAGTTTGGGGGAGGTAGGTGAGCAGTTCTTC
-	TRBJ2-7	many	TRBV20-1	CSAEAADRTTYEQYF	TGCAGTGCTGAAGCCGCGGACCGGACTACCTACGAGCAGTACTTC
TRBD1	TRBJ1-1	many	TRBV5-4	CASSSRTGGLFTEAFF	TGTGCCAGCAGCTCCCGGACAGGGGGTTTGTTCACTGAAGCTTTCTTT
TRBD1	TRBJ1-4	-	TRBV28	CASSFWDRGQKLFF	TGTGCCAGCAGTTTTTGGGACAGGGGGCAGAAACTGTTTTTT
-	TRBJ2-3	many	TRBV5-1	CASSLSGTSTDTQYF	TGTGCCAGCAGCTTAAGTGGAACTAGCACAGATACGCAGTATTTT
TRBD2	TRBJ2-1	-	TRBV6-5	CASSYSSSGPSYEQFF	TGTGCCAGCAGTTACTCAAGTAGCGGGCCTTCATATGAGCAGTTCTTC
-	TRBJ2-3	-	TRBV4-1	CASSSDRSTDTRYF	TGCGCCAGCAGTTCCGACAGGAGCACAGATACGCGGTATTTT
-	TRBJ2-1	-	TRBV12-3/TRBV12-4	CASSFAVATYNEQFF	TGTGCCAGCAGTTTCGCGGTAGCGACATACAATGAGCAGTTCTTC
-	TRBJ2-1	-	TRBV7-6	CASSSAKSSYNEQFF	TGTGCCAGCAGCTCCGCAAAAAGCTCCTACAATGAGCAGTTCTTC
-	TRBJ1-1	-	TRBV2	CAGGAGPYDTEAFF	TGTGCCGGGGGGGCAGGGCCCTACGACACTGAAGCTTTCTTT
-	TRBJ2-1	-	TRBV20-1	CGATRGFSSYNEQFF	TGCGGCGCTACTCGGGGGTTCAGCTCCTACAATGAGCAGTTCTTC
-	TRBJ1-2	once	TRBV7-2	CASSLGGSAYGYTF	TGTGCCAGCAGCTTAGGAGGGTCGGCCTATGGCTACACCTTC
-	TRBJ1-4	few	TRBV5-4	CASSLRSSGEKLFF	TGTGCCAGCAGCTTGCGGTCAAGTGGTGAAAAACTGTTTTTT
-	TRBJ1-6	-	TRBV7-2	CASSLGPGGADRHF	TGTGCCAGCAGCTTAGGGCCAGGAGGGGCGGACCGCCACTTT
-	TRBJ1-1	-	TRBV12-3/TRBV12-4	CASRPGTLGTEAFF	TGTGCCAGCAGGCCAGGGACCCTTGGCACTGAAGCTTTCTTT
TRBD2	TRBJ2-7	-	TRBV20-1	CSAGPPRTSGGAQYF	TGCAGTGCTGGCCCGCCCAGGACTAGCGGGGGGGCTCAGTACTTC
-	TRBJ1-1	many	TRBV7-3	CASSLTGSSTEAFF	TGTGCCAGCAGCTTAACGGGGTCTTCCACTGAAGCTTTCTTT
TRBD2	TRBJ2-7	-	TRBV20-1	CSARGEGLSGVPYEQYF	TGCAGTGCTAGAGGCGAGGGGCTTAGCGGGGTACCCTACGAGCAGTACTTC
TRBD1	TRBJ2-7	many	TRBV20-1	CSAPRTGGQGYEQYF	TGCAGTGCCCCACGCACAGGAGGACAGGGGTACGAGCAGTACTTC
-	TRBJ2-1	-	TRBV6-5	CAGRASDLGYNEQFF	TGTGCCGGCAGAGCGTCGGACCTGGGGTACAATGAGCAGTTCTTC
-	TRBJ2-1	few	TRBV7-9	CASSLAAAHNEQFF	TGTGCCAGCAGCTTAGCGGCAGCCCACAATGAGCAGTTCTTC
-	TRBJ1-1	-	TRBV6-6	CTSSTLTVEAFF	TGTACCAGCAGTACGTTGACAGTTGAAGCTTTCTTT
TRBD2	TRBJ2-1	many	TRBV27	CASSLGGGLGHEQFF	TGTGCCAGCAGTTTGGGCGGGGGGCTGGGTCATGAGCAGTTCTTC
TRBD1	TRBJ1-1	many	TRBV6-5	CASSRDRAPTEAFF	TGTGCCAGCAGCCGGGACAGGGCGCCCACTGAAGCTTTCTTT
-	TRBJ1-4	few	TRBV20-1	CSAVDRRKLFF	TGCAGTGCTGTGGACAGAAGAAAACTGTTTTTT
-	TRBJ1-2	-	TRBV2	CASSPPGTGGYTF	TGTGCCAGCAGTCCTCCGGGGACCGGTGGCTACACCTTC
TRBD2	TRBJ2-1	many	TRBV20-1	CSARRLGSGGHNEQFF	TGCAGTGCTAGGAGGTTGGGTAGCGGGGGACACAATGAGCAGTTCTTC
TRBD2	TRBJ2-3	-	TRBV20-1	CSARKGLARDTQYF	TGCAGTGCTAGAAAGGGACTAGCGAGAGATACGCAGTATTTT
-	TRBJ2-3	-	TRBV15	CATSRELVGTDTQYF	TGTGCCACCAGCAGAGAATTGGTGGGCACAGATACGCAGTATTTT
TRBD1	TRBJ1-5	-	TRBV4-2	CASRRDRESNQPQHF	TGTGCCAGCAGGAGGGACAGGGAGAGCAATCAGCCCCAGCATTTT
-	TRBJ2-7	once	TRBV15	CATSSLMSSSYEQYF	TGTGCCACCAGCAGCTTGATGAGCAGCTCCTACGAGCAGTACTTC
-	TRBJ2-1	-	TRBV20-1	CSASLRYNEQFF	TGCAGTGCTAGTCTCAGGTACAATGAGCAGTTCTTC
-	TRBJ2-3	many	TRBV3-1	CASSQGRETDTQYF	TGTGCCAGCAGCCAAGGGCGGGAAACAGATACGCAGTATTTT
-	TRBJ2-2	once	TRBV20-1	CSAAKDTTGELFF	TGCAGTGCTGCTAAGGACACCACCGGGGAGCTGTTTTTT
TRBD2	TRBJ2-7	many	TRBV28	CASRRAGISYEQYF	TGTGCCAGCAGGAGAGCGGGAATTTCCTACGAGCAGTACTTC
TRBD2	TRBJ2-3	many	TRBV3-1	CASSPQRGARDTQYF	TGTGCCAGCAGCCCTCAGCGGGGGGCCCGCGATACGCAGTATTTT